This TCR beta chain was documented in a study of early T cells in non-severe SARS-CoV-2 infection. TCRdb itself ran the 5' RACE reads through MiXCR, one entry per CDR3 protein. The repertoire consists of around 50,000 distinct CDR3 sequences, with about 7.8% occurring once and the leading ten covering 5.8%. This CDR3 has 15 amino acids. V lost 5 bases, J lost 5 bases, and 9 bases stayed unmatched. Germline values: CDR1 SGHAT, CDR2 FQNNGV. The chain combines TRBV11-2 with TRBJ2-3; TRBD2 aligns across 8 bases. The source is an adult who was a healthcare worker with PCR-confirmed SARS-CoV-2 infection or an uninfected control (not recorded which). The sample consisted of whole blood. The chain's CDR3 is CASSLTGGHGDTQYF. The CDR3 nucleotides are TGTGCCAGCAGCCTAACGGGGGGGCATGGAGATACGCAGTATTTT.